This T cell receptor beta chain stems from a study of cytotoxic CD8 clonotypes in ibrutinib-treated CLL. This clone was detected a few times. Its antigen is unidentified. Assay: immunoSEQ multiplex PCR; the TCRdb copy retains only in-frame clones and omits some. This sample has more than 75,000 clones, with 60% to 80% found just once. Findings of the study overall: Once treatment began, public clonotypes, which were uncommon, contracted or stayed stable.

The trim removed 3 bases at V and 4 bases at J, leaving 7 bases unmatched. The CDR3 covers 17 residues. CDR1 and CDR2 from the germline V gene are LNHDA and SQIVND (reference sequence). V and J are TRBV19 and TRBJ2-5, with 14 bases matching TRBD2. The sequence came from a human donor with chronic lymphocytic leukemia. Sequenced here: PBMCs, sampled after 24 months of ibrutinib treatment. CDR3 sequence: CASSIGTSGRTGETQYF. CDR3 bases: TGTGCCAGTAGTATCGGGACTAGCGGGAGAACAGGAGAGACCCAGTACTTC.